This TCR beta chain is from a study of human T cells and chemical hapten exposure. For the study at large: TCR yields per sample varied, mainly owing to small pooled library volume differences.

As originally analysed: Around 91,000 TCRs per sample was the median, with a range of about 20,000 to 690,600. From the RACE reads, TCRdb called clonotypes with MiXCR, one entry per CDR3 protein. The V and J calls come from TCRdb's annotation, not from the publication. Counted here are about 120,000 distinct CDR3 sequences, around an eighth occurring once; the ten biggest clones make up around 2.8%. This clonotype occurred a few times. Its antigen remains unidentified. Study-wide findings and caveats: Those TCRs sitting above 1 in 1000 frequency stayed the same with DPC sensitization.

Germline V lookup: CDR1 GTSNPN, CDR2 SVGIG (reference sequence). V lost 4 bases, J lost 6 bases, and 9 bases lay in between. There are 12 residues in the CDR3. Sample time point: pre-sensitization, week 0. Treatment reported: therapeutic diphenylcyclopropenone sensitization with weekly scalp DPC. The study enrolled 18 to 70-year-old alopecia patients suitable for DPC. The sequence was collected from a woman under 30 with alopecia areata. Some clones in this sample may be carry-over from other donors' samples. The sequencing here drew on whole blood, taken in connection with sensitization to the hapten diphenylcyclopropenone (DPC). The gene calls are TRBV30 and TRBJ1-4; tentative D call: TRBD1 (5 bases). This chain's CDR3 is CAWTGWDEKLFF. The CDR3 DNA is TGTGCCTGGACAGGGTGGGATGAAAAACTGTTTTTT.